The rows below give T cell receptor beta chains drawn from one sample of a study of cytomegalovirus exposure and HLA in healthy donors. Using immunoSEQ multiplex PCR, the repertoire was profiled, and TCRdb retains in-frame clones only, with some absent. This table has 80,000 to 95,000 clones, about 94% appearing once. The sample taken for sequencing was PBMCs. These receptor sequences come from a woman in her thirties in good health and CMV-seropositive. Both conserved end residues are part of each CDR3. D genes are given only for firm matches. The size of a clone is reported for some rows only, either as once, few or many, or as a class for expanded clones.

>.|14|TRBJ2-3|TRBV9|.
CASSAGGGTDTQYF
TGTGCCAGCAGCGCTGGAGGGGGCACAGATACGCAGTATTTT
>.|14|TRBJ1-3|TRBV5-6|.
CASSPTGPGNTIYF
TGTGCCAGCAGCCCGACAGGTCCTGGAAACACCATATATTTT
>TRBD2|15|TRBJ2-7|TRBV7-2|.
CASSLRAGAAYEQYF
TGTGCCAGCAGCTTAAGGGCGGGAGCCGCCTACGAGCAGTACTTC
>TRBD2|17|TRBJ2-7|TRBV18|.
CASSVNGLAGALYEQYF
TGTGCCAGCTCCGTAAATGGGCTAGCGGGAGCCCTCTACGAGCAGTACTTC
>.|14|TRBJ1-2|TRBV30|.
CAWSASGGGADYTF
TGTGCCTGGAGTGCGTCCGGGGGGGGCGCGGACTACACCTTC
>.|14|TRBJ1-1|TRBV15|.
CATSRDMRPTEAFF
TGTGCCACCAGCAGAGATATGAGGCCCACTGAAGCTTTCTTT
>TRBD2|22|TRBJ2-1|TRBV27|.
CASSLRGPPGLAGPSSYNEQFF
TGTGCCAGCAGTTTAAGGGGGCCTCCGGGACTAGCGGGACCGAGCTCCTACAATGAGCAGTTCTTC
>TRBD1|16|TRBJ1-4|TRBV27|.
CASSLGPGQASEKLFF
TGTGCCAGCAGTTTAGGCCCCGGACAGGCCTCTGAAAAACTGTTTTTT
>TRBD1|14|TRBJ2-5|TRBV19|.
CASSQDRVGETQYF
TGTGCCAGTAGTCAGGACAGGGTGGGAGAGACCCAGTACTTC
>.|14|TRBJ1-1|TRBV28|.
CASSLRRMNTEAFF
TGTGCCAGCAGTTTGCGGCGGATGAACACTGAAGCTTTCTTT
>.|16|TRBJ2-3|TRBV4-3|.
CASSQDPTGNTDTQYF
TGCGCCAGCAGCCAAGATCCCACGGGGAACACAGATACGCAGTATTTT
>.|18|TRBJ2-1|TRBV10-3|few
CAISESTLLQGNYNEQFF
TGTGCCATCAGTGAGTCGACTCTTCTTCAGGGCAATTACAATGAGCAGTTCTTC
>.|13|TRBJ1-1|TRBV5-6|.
CASIVVGGTEAFF
TGTGCCAGCATCGTGGTCGGGGGTACTGAAGCTTTCTTT
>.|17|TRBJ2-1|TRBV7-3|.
CASSLILDWGRYNEQFF
TGTGCCAGCAGCTTAATCCTCGACTGGGGGCGCTACAATGAGCAGTTCTTC
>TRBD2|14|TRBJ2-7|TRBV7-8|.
CASSLGPSGYEQYF
TGTGCCAGCAGCTTAGGTCCTAGCGGCTACGAGCAGTACTTC
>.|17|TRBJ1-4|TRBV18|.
CASSPRRGGGAAEKLFF
TGTGCCAGCTCACCTCGCCGGGGGGGCGGCGCTGCTGAAAAACTGTTTTTT
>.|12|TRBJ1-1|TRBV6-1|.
CASRDLRVVAFF
TGTGCCAGCAGAGACCTGAGGGTAGTCGCTTTCTTT
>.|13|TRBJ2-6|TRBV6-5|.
CASNPVGANVLTF
TGTGCCAGCAATCCTGTCGGGGCCAACGTCCTGACTTTC